The next 2 T cell receptor beta chains were all read from a single sample in a study of high-grade serous ovarian cancer treatment subgroups. Tumor samples were obtained before definitive surgery or chemotherapy. Clones were sequenced by immunoSEQ multiplex PCR, and TCRdb holds only the in-frame ones, with some missing. The data contain about 10,000 clones, roughly 80% of them singletons. The specimen was tumor tissue. The receptors were sampled from a human donor with high-grade serous ovarian cancer.

J is TRBJ2-5 and V is TRBV7-9; D might be TRBD1 (6 bases). The CDR3 totals 14 residues. The germline CDR1 and CDR2 sequences are SEHNR and FQNEAQ (reference sequence). The germline V and J ends were trimmed by 5 bases and 4 bases, with 14 bases remaining between them. The CDR3 region has the DNA TGTGCCAGCAGCCGCTCAGGGGCGAGAGAGACCCAGTACTTC. It specifies CASSRSGARETQYF.

This chain joins TRBV9 and TRBJ2-1; tentative D call: TRBD2 (6 bases). The CDR3 is 14 residues long. CDR1 SGDLS and CDR2 YYNGEE come from the germline V gene. V gave up 4 bases and J gave up 0 bases, with 8 bases separating them. CDR3 in DNA: TGTGCCAGCAGCACCGGGAGCTCCTACAATGAGCAGTTCTTC. Encoded protein: CASSTGSSYNEQFF.